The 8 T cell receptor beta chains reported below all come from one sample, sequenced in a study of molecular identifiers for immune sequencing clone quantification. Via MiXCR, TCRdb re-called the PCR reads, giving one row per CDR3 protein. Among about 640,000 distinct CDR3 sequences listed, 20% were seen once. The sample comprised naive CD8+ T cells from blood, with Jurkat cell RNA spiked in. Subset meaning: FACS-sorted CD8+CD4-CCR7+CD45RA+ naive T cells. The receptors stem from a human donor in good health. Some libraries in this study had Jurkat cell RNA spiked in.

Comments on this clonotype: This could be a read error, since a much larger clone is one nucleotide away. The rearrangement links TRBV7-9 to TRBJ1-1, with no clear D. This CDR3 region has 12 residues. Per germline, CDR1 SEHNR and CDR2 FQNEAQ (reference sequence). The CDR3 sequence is CASRLQVAEASF. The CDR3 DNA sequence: TGTGCCAGCAGGCTCCAAGTCGCTGAAGCTTCCTTT.

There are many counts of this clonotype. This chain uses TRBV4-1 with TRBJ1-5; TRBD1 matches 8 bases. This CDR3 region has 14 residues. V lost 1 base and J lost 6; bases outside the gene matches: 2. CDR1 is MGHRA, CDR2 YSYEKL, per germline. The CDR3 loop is CASSQGTGPQPQHF. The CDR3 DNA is TGCGCCAGCAGCCAAGGGACAGGGCCTCAGCCCCAGCATTTT.

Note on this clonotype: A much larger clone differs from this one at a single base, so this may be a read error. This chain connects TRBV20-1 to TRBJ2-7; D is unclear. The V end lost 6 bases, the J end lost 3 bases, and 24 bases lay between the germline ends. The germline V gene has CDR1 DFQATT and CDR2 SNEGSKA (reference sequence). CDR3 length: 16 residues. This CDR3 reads CSAAQPLTGHGYEQYF. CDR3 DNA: TGCAGTGCCGCACAACCCTTGACGGGCCATGGCTACGAGCAGTACTTC.

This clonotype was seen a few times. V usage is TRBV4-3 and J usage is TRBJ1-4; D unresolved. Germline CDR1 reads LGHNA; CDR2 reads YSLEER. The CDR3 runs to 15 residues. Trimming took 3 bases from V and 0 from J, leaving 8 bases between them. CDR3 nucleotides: TGCGCCAGCAGCCAGGAGGATGCAACTAATGAAAAACTGTTTTTT. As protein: CASSQEDATNEKLFF.

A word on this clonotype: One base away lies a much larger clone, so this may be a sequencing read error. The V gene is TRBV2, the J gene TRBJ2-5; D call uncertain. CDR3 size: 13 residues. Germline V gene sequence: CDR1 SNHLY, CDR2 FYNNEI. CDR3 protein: CVSIPGNQETQYF. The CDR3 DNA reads TGTGTCAGCATCCCAGGAAACCAAGAGACCCAGTACTTC.

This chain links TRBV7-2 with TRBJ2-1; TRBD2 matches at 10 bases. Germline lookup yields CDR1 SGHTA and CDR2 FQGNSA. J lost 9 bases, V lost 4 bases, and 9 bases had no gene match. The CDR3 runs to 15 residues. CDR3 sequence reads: CASSYRAGGLGEQFF. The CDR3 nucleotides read TGTGCCAGCAGCTACCGAGCGGGGGGGCTCGGTGAGCAGTTCTTC.

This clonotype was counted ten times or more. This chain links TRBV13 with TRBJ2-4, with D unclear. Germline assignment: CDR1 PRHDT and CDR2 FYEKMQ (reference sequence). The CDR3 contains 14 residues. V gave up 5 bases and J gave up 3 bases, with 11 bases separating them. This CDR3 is CASSADWDKNIQYF. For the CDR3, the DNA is TGTGCCAGCAGCGCTGACTGGGACAAAAACATTCAGTACTTC.

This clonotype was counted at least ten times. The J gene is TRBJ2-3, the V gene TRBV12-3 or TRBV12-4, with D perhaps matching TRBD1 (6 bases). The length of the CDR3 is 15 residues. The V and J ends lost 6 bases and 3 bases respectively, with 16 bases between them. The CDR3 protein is CASSEDSPLTDTQYF. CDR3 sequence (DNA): TGTGCCAGCAGCGAGGACAGCCCCTTGACAGATACGCAGTATTTT.